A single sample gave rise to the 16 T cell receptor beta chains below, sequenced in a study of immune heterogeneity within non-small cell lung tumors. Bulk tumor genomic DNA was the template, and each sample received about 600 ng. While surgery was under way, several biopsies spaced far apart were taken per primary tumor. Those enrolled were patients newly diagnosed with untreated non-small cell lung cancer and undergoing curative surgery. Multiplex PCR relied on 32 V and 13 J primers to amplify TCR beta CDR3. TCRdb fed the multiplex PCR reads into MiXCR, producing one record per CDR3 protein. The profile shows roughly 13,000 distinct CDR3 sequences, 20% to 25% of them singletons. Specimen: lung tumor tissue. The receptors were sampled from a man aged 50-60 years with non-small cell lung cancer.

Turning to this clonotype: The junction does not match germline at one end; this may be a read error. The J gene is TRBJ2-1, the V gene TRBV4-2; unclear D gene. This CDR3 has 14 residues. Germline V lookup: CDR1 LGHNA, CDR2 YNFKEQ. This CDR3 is CASSQAGVGYELFF. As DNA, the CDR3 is TGTGCCAGCAGCCAAGCTGGAGTTGGATATGAGCTGTTCTTC.

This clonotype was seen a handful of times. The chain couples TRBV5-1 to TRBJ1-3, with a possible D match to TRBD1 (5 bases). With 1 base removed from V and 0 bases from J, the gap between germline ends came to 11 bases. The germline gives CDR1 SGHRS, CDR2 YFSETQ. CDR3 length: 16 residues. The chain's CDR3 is CASSLSLTDSGNTIYF. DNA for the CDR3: TGCGCCAGCAGCTTGTCGTTGACAGACTCTGGAAACACCATATATTTT. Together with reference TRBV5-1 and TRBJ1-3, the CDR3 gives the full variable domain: KAGVTQTPRYLIKTRGQQVTLSCSPISGHRSVSWYQQTPGQGLQFLFEYFSETQRNKGNFPGRFSGRQFSNSRSEMNVSTLELGDSALYLCASSLSLTDSGNTIYFGEGSWLTVV.

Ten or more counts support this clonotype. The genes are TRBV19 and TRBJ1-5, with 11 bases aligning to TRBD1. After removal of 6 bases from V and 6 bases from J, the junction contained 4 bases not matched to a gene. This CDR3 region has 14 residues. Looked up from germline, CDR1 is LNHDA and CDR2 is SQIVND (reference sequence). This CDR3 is CASRGTGGSQPQHF. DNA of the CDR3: TGTGCCAGTAGGGGGACAGGGGGTTCTCAGCCCCAGCATTTT.

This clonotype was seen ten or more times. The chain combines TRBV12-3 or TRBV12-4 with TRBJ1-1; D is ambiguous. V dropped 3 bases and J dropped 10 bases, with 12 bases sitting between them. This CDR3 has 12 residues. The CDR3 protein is CASSLAGNGAFF. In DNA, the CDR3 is TGTGCCAGCAGTTTGGCGGGAAATGGAGCTTTCTTT.

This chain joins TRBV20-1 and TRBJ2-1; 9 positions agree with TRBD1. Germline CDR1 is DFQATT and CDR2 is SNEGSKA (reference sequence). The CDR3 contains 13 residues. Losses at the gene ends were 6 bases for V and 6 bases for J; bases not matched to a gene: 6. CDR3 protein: CSAPGQGTNEQFF. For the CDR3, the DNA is TGCAGTGCGCCGGGACAGGGAACCAATGAGCAGTTCTTC.

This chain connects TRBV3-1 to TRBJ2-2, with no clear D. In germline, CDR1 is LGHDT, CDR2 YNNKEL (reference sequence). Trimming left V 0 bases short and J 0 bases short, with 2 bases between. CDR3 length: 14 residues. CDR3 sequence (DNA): TGTGCCAGCAGCCAAGAATCGAACACCGGGGAGCTGTTTTTT. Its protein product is CASSQESNTGELFF.

CDR3 DNA sequence: TGTGCCAGCAGCTTCCGAGGTGGGGAGGGGAACACTGAAGCTTTCTTT. Translated, it gives CASSFRGGEGNTEAFF. The rearrangement joins TRBV7-8 to TRBJ1-1; D remains unclear. V lost 3 bases and J lost 1, with 15 bases in between. Germline V gene sequence: CDR1 SGHVS, CDR2 FQNEAQ. This CDR3 is 16 amino acids long. The entire variable domain, with the rest obtained from reference TRBV7-8 and TRBJ1-1, is as follows: GAGVSQSPRYKVAKRGQDVALRCDPISGHVSLFWYQQALGQGPEFLTYFQNEAQLDKSGLPSDRFFAERPEGSVSTLKIQRTQQEDSAVYLCASSFRGGEGNTEAFFGQGTRLTVV.

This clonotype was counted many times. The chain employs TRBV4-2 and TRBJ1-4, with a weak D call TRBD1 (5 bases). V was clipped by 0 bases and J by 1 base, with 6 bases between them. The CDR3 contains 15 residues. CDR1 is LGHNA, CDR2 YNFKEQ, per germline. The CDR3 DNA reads TGTGCCAGCAGCCAAGAGGGACGAACTAATGAAAAACTGTTTTTT. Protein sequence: CASSQEGRTNEKLFF.

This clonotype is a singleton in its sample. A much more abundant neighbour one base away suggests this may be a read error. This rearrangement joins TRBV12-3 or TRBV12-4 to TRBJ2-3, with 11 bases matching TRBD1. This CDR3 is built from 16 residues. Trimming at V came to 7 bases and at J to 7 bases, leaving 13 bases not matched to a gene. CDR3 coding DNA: TGTGCCAGCACCCCCGACGGGACAGGGGGTTGGAATACGCAGTATTTT. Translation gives CASTPDGTGGWNTQYF.

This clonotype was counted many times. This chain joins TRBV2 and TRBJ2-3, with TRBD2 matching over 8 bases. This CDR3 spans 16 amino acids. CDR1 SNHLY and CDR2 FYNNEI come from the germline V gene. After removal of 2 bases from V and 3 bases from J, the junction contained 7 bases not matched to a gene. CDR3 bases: TGTGCCAGCAGTGAAAACCGGGCGGGAGGAACAGATACGCAGTATTTT. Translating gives CASSENRAGGTDTQYF.

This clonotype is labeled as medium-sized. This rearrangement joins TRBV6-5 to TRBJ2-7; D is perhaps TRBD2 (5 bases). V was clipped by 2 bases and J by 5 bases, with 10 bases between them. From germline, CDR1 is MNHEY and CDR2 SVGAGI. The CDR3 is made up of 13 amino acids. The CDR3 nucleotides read TGTGCCAGCAGTTACGACCGAGGGAACGAGCAGTACTTC. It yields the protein CASSYDRGNEQYF.

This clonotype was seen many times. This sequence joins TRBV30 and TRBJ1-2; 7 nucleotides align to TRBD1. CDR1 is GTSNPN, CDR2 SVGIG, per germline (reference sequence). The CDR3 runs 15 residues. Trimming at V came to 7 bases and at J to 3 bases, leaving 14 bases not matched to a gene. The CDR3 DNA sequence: TGTGCCTCAGACGAAGATTCAGGGGGTTACTATGGCTACACCTTC. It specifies CASDEDSGGYYGYTF. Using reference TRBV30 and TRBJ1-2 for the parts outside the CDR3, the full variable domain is SQTIHQWPATLVQPVGSPLSLECTVEGTSNPNLYWYRQAAGRGLQLLFYSVGIGQISSEVPQNLSASRPQDRQFILSSKKLLLSDSGFYLCASDEDSGGYYGYTFGSGTRLTVV.

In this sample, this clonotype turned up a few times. The CDR3, as DNA: TGTGCCAGCGAACAGGGGAGCATTCAGTACTTC. It encodes CASEQGSIQYF. The chain carries TRBV2 and TRBJ2-4; 7 nucleotides align to TRBD1. V dropped 8 bases and J dropped 9; count of bases not matched to a gene: 4. This CDR3 is built from 11 residues. Germline V gives CDR1 SNHLY, CDR2 FYNNEI. The whole variable domain, remainder taken from reference TRBV2 and TRBJ2-4, is EPEVTQTPSHQVTQMGQEVILRCVPISNHLYFYWYRQILGQKVEFLVSFYNNEISEKSEIFDDQFSVERPDGSNFTLKIRSTKLEDSAMYFCASEQGSIQYFGAGTRLSVL.

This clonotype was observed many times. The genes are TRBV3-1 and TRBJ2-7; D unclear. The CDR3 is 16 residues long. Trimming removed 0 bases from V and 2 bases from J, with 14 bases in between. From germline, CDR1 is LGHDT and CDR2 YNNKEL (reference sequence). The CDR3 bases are TGTGCCAGCAGCCAAGAACGAGCAGGCCTTGCCTACGAGCAGTACTTC. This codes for CASSQERAGLAYEQYF.

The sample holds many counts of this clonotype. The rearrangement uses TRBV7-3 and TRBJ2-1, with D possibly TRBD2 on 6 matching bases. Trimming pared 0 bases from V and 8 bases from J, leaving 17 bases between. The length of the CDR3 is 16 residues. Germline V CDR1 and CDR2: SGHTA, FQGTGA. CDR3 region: CASSLTREASLYEQFF. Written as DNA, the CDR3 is TGTGCCAGCAGCTTAACGAGGGAGGCTAGTCTCTATGAGCAGTTCTTC.

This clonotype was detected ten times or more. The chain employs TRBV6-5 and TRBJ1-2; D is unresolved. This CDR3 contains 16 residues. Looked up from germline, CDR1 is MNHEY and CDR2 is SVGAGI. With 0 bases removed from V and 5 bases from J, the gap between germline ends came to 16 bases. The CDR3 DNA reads TGTGCCAGCAGTTACTCGAAAATGACCCCGGGATATGGCTACACCTTC. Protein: CASSYSKMTPGYGYTF.